The clone carrying this T cell receptor beta chain came up once. This sample stems from a study of blood T cell repertoires in COVID-19. Clones were sequenced by immunoSEQ multiplex PCR, and TCRdb holds only the in-frame ones, with some missing. The table lists 150,000 or so clones, approximately 86% of them singletons. The CDR3 is 17 residues long. Per germline, CDR1 MNHEY and CDR2 SMNVEV (reference sequence). The V gene end was trimmed by 6 bases and the J gene end by 7 bases; junction bases not matched to a gene: 15. Sequencing was performed on peripheral blood. This sequence was found in a woman in her seventies with COVID-19, enrolled during active disease. V and J are TRBV27 and TRBJ1-6; 7 nucleotides match TRBD1. The CDR3 reads CASRHLSPTGENSPLHF. DNA of the CDR3: TGTGCCAGCAGACACCTCTCCCCCACAGGGGAAAATTCACCCCTCCACTTT.